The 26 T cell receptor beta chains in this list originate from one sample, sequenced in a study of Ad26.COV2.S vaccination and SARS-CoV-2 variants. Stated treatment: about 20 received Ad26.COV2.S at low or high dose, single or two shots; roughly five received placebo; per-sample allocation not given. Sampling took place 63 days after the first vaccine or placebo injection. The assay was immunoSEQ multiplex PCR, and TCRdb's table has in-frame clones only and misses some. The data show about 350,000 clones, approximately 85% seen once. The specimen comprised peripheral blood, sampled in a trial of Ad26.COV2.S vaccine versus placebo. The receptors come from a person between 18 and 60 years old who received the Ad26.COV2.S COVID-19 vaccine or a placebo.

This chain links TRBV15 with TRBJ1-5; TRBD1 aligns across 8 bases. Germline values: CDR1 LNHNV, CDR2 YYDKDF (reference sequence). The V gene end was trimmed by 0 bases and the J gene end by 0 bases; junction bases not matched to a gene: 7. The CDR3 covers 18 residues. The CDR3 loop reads CATSRDPPGQDSNQPQHF. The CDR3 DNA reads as TGTGCCACCAGCAGAGATCCCCCGGGACAGGATAGCAATCAGCCCCAGCATTTT. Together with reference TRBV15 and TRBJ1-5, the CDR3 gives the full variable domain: DAMVIQNPRYQVTQFGKPVTLSCSQTLNHNVMYWYQQKSSQAPKLLFHYYDKDFNNEADTPDNFQSRRPNTSFCFLDIRSPGLGDTAMYLCATSRDPPGQDSNQPQHFGDGTRLSIL.

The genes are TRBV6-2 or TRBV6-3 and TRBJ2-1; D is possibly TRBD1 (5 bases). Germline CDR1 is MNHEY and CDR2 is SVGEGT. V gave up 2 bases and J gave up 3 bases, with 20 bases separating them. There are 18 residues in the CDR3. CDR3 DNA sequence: TGTGCCAGCAGTTACCCCGCCCAAGGGGATTCTCGCTACAATGAGCAGTTCTTC. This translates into CASSYPAQGDSRYNEQFF.

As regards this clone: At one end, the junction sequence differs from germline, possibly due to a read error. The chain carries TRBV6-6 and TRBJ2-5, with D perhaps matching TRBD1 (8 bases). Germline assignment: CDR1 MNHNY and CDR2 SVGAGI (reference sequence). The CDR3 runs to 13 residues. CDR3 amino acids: CASSYSSGTGEHF. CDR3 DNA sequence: TGTGCCAGCAGTTACTCGAGCGGGACAGGTGAGCACTTC.

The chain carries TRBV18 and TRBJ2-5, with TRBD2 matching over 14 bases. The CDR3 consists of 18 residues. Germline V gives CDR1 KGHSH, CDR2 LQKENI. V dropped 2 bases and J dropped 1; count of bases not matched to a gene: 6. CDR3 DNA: TGTGCCAGCTCACCAGGAGGACTAGCGGGAGGAGGCCAAGAGACCCAGTACTTC. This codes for CASSPGGLAGGGQETQYF.

Here the CDR3 reads CASSPSLTYEQYF. The CDR3 DNA reads TGCGCCAGCAGCCCCAGCTTGACCTACGAGCAGTACTTC. The rearrangement joins TRBV4-1 to TRBJ2-7; no definite D call. Germline loops: CDR1 MGHRA, CDR2 YSYEKL. This CDR3 is 13 amino acids long. V shed 4 bases and J shed 2 bases, with 9 bases lying between them.

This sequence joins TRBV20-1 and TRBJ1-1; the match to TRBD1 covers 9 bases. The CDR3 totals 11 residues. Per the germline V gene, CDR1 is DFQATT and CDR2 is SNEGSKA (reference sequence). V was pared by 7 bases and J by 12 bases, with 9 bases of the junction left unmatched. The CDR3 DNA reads TGCAGTGGGACCGGGACAGGGAGACCTTTCTTT. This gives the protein CSGTGTGRPFF.

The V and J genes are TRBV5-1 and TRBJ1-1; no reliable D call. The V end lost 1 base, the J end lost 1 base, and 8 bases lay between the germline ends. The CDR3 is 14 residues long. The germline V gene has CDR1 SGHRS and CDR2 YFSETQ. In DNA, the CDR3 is TGCGCCAGCAGCTTGTCTAAGGCGAACACTGAAGCTTTCTTT. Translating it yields CASSLSKANTEAFF.

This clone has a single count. CDR3 sequence: CASSSNTNTEAFF. As DNA, the CDR3 is TGTGCCAGCAGCTCGAATACGAACACTGAAGCTTTCTTT. This sequence joins TRBV7-2 and TRBJ1-1; D call uncertain. CDR1 and CDR2 from the germline V gene are SGHTA and FQGNSA. V was cut by 4 bases and J by 1 base, with 7 bases left in between. This CDR3 has 13 amino acids.

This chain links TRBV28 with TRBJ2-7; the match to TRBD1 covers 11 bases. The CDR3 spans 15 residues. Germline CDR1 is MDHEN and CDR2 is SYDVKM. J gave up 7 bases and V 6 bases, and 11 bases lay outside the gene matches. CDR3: CASSPDGQGAREQYF. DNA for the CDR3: TGTGCCAGCAGCCCCGACGGACAGGGGGCTCGGGAGCAGTACTTC.

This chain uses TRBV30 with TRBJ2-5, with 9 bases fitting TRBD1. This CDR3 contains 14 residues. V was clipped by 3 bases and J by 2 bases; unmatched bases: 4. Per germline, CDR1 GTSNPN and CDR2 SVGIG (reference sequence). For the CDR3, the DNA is TGTGCCTGGAGCCTGGGACAGGGACAAGAGACCCAGTACTTC. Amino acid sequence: CAWSLGQGQETQYF.

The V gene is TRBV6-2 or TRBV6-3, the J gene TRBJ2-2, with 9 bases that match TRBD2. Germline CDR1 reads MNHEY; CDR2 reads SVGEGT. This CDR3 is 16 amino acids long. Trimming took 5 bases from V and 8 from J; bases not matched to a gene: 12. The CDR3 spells CASSALGTSRRGELFF. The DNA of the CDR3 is TGTGCCAGCAGTGCCCTCGGGACTAGCAGGCGGGGGGAGCTGTTTTTT.

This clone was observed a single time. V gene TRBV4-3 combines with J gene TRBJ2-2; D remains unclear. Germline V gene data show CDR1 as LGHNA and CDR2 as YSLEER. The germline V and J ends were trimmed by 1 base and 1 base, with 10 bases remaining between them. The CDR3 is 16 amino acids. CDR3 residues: CASSQASVLNTGELFF. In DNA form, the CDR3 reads TGCGCCAGCAGCCAAGCCAGCGTCTTGAACACCGGGGAGCTGTTTTTT.

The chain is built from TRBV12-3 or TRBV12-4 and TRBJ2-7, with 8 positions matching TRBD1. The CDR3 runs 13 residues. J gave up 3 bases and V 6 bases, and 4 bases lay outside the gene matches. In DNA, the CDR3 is TGTGCCAGCAGCACAGGGGGGCTCTACGAGCAGTACTTC. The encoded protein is CASSTGGLYEQYF.

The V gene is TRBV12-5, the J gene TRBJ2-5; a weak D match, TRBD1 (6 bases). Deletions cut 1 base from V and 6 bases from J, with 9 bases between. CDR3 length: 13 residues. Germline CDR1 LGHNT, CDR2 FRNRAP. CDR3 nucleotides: TGTGCTAGTGGTTTGGCAGGGGTGAAGACCCAGTACTTC. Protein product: CASGLAGVKTQYF. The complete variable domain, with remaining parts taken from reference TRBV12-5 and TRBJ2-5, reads DARVTQTPRHKVTEMGQEVTMRCQPILGHNTVFWYRQTMMQGLELLAYFRNRAPLDDSGMPKDRFSAEMPDATLATLKIQPSEPRDSAVYFCASGLAGVKTQYFGPGTRLLVL.

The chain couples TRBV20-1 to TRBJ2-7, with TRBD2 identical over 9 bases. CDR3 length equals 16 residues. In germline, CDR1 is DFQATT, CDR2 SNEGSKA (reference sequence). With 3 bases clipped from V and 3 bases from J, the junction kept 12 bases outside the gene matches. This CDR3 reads CSASVSGGGAFYEQYF. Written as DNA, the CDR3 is TGCAGTGCTAGTGTCTCAGGCGGGGGGGCTTTCTACGAGCAGTACTTC.

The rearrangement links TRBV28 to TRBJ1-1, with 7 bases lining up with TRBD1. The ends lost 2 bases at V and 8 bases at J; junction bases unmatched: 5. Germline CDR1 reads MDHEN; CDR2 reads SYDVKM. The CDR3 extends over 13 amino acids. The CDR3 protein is CASSLNTGQEAFF. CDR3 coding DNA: TGTGCCAGCAGTTTAAATACGGGACAGGAAGCTTTCTTT.

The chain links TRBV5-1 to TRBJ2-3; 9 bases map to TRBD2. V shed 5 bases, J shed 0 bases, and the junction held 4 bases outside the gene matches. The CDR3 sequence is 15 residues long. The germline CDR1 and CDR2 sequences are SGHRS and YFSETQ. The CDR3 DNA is TGCGCCAGCAGACGTAGCGGGGGTAGCACAGATACGCAGTATTTT. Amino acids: CASRRSGGSTDTQYF.

In DNA form, the CDR3 reads TGCAGTGCTAGTTCAGGGGGCACTGAAGCTTTCTTT. Its protein is CSASSGGTEAFF. The chain employs TRBV20-1 and TRBJ1-1, with TRBD1 identical over 7 bases. V dropped 3 bases and J dropped 4; count of bases not matched to a gene: 2. Germline V gene data show CDR1 as DFQATT and CDR2 as SNEGSKA (reference sequence). This CDR3 is built from 12 residues.

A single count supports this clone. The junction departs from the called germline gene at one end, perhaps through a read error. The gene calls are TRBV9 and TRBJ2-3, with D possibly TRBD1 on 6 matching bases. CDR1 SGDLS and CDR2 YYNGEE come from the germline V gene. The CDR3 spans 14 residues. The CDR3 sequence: CASTVGPQGDTQYF. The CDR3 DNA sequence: TGTGCCAGCACCGTAGGGCCCCAGGGGGATACGCAGTATTTT. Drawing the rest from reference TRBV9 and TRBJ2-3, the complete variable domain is DSGVTQTPKHLITATGQRVTLRCSPRSGDLSVYWYQQSLDQGLQFLIQYYNGEERAKGNILERFSAQQFPDLHSELNLSSLELGDSALYFCASTVGPQGDTQYFGPGTRLTVL.

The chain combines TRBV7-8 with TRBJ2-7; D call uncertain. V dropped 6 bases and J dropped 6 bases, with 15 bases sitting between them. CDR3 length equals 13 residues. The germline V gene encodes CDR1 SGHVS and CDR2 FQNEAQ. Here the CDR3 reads CASRITTLSEQYF. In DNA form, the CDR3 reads TGTGCCAGCAGAATAACTACCCTCTCCGAGCAGTACTTC.

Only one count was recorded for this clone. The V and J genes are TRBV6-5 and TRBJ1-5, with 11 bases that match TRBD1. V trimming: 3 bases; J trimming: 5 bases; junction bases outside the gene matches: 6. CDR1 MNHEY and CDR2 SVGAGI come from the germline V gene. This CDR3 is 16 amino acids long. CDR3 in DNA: TGTGCCAGCAGTTATTCCGGGACAGGGGGTGATCAGCCCCAGCATTTT. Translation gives CASSYSGTGGDQPQHF.

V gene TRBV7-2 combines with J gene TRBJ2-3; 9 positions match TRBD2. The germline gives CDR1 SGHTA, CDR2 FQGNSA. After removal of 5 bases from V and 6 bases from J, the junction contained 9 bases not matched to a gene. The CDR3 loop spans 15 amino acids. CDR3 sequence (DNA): TGTGCCAGCAGCCTTATCAGGCGGGAGGGGGATACGCAGTATTTT. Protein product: CASSLIRREGDTQYF.

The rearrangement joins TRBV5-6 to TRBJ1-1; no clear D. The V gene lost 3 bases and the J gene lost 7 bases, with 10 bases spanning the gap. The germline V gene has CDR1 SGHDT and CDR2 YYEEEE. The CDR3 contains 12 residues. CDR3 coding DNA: TGTGCCAGCAGCTCCCGGAGACTTGAAGCTTTCTTT. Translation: CASSSRRLEAFF.

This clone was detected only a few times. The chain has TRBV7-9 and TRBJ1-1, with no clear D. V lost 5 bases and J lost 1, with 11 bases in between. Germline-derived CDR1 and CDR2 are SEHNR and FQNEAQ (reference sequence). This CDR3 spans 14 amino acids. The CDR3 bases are TGTGCCAGCAGCGTATACTCGGGGAACACTGAAGCTTTCTTT. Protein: CASSVYSGNTEAFF.

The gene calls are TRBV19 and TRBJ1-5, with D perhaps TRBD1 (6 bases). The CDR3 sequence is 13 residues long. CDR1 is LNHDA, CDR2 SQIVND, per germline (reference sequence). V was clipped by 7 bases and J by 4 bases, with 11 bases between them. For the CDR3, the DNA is TGTGCCAGTACGGACAGAGTAAATCAGCCCCAGCATTTT. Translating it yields CASTDRVNQPQHF.

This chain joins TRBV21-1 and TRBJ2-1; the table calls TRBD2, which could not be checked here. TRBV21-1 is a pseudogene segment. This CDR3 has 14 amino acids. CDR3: CASSKDGGVNEQFF. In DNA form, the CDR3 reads TGTGCCAGCAGCAAAGATGGGGGGGTCAATGAGCAGTTCTTC.